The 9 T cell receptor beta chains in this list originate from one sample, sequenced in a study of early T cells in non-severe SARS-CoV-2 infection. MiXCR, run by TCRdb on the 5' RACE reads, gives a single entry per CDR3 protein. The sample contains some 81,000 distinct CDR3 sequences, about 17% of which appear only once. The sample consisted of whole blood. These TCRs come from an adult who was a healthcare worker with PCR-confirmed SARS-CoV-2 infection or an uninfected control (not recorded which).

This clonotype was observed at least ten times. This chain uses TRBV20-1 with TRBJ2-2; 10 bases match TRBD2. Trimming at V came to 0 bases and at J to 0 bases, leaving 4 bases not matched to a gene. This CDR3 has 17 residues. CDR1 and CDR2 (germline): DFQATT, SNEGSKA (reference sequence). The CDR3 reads CSARDPSGGPNTGELFF. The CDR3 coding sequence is TGCAGTGCTAGAGATCCTAGCGGGGGCCCGAACACCGGGGAGCTGTTTTTT.

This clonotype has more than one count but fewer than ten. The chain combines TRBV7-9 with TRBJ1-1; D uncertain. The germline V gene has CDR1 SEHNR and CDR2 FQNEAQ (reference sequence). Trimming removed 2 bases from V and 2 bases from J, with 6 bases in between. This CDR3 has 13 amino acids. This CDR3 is CASSLTRNTEAFF. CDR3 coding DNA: TGTGCCAGCAGCTTAACAAGAAACACTGAAGCTTTCTTT.

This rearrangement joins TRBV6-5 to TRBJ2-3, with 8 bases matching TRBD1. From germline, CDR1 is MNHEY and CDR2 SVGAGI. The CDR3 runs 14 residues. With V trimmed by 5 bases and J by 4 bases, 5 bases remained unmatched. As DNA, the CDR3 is TGTGCCAGCAGTGCCTACAGGGGGGCAGATACGCAGTATTTT. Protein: CASSAYRGADTQYF.

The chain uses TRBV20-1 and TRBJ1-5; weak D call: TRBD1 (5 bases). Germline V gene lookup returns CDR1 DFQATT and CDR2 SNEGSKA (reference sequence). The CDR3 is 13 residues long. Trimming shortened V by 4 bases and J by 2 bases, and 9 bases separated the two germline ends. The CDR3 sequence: CSAMGRGNQPQHF. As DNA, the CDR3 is TGCAGTGCTATGGGACGGGGCAATCAGCCCCAGCATTTT.

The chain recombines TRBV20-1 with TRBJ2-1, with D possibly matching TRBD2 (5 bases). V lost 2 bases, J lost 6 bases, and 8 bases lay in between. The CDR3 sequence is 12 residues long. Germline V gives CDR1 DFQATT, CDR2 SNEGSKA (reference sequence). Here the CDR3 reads CSARRGPNEQFF. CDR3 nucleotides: TGCAGTGCTAGAAGAGGGCCCAATGAGCAGTTCTTC.

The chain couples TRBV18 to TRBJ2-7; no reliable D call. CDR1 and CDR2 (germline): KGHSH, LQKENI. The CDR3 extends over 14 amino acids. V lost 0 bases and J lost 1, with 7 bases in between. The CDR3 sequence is CASSPPGKSYEQYF. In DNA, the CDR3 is TGTGCCAGCTCACCACCAGGAAAATCCTACGAGCAGTACTTC.

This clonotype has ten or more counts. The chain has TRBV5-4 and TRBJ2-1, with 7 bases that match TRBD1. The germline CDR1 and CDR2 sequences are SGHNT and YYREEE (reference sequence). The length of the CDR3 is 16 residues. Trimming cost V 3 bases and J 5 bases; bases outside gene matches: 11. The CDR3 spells CASSYDRVGYHNEQFF. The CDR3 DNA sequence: TGTGCCAGCAGCTATGACAGGGTTGGGTACCACAATGAGCAGTTCTTC.

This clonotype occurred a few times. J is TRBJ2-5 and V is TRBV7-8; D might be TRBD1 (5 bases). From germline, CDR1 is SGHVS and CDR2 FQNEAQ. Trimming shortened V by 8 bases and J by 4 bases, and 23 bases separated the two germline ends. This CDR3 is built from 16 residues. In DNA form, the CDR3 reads TGTGCCAGCGGATCACAAGACAGCGATCGGCCAGAGACCCAGTACTTC. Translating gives CASGSQDSDRPETQYF.

CDR3 in amino acids: CSATLGTSGEETQYF. The CDR3, as DNA: TGCAGTGCTACCCTGGGGACTAGCGGGGAAGAGACCCAGTACTTC. The chain joins TRBV20-1 to TRBJ2-5, with 13 bases fitting TRBD2. Germline CDR1 DFQATT, CDR2 SNEGSKA (reference sequence). This CDR3 has 15 amino acids. The junction had 5 bases not matched to a gene; V was cut back by 4 bases and J by 3 bases.